The 14 T cell receptor beta chains reported below all come from one sample, sequenced in a study of T cell responses to AZD1222 COVID-19 vaccine. Only in-frame clones appear in the TCRdb table, and some are missing; sequencing was by immunoSEQ multiplex PCR. The sample yields about 200,000 clones, approximately 93% seen once. This material consisted of peripheral blood, taken 28 days after the second AZD1222 dose. These receptors originate from an adult who received the AZD1222 COVID-19 vaccine.

This clone was counted once. The chain recombines TRBV29-1 with TRBJ2-1; 7 positions match TRBD1. CDR1 and CDR2 from the germline V gene are SQVTM and ANQGSEA. V lost 7 bases and J lost 3; bases outside the gene matches: 6. This CDR3 has 13 amino acids. The CDR3 sequence is CSAETGNYNEQFF. Here the CDR3 DNA reads TGCAGCGCGGAGACAGGGAACTACAATGAGCAGTTCTTC.

The chain recombines TRBV24-1 with TRBJ2-5, with 10 bases fitting TRBD1. The junction had 14 bases not matched to a gene; V was cut back by 4 bases and J by 7 bases. CDR1 and CDR2 (germline): KGHDR, SFDVKD. CDR3 length: 17 amino acids. CDR3 nucleotide sequence: TGTGCCACCAGTGAGTCAACCCGGGACAGGGGAGTACCGACCCAGTACTTC. Translation: CATSESTRDRGVPTQYF.

This chain links TRBV7-2 with TRBJ2-1; TRBD1 aligns across 12 bases. This CDR3 is 18 amino acids long. Germline CDR1 is SGHTA and CDR2 is FQGNSA. J gave up 0 bases and V 5 bases, and 8 bases lay outside the gene matches. The CDR3 nucleotides are TGTGCCAGCAGCGAGGGACAGGGGGCACTTCGCTCCTACAATGAGCAGTTCTTC. It yields the protein CASSEGQGALRSYNEQFF.

The V and J genes are TRBV12-3 or TRBV12-4 and TRBJ1-6; D uncertain. The CDR3 spans 13 residues. Deletions cut 8 bases from V and 6 bases from J, with 11 bases between. The CDR3 region is CASRLNGNSPLHF. CDR3 bases: TGTGCCAGCCGGTTGAATGGTAATTCACCCCTCCACTTT.

This clone occurred a few times. This chain connects TRBV18 to TRBJ1-2; D is uncertain. The germline CDR1 and CDR2 sequences are KGHSH and LQKENI. V was trimmed by 2 bases and J by 3 bases, leaving 7 bases between them. There are 13 residues in the CDR3. As DNA, the CDR3 is TGTGCCAGCTCACCAGGGTCGGACTATGGCTACACCTTC. Translation: CASSPGSDYGYTF.

As DNA, the CDR3 is TGTGCCAGTAGCGACAGGGGGCGGGTTGAGCCCCAGCATTTT. Encoded protein: CASSDRGRVEPQHF. The chain couples TRBV19 to TRBJ1-5; 10 bases map to TRBD1. Per germline, CDR1 LNHDA and CDR2 SQIVND (reference sequence). There are 14 residues in the CDR3. Unmatched junction bases numbered 7, after V lost 6 bases and J lost 8 bases.

The chain joins TRBV7-2 to TRBJ1-4, with D perhaps matching TRBD1 (5 bases). CDR1 is SGHTA, CDR2 FQGNSA, per germline. Trimming left V 5 bases short and J 4 bases short, with 14 bases between. The CDR3 length is 15 residues. The CDR3 loop is CASSLQGRRNEKLFF. The CDR3 DNA reads as TGTGCCAGCAGCCTTCAGGGACGGCGTAATGAAAAACTGTTTTTT.

The V call is TRBV29-1, the J call TRBJ1-5; no reliable D call. From germline, CDR1 is SQVTM and CDR2 ANQGSEA. Trimming removed 7 bases from V and 5 bases from J, with 18 bases in between. This CDR3 is built from 14 residues. The CDR3 region is CSAQFVGLHQPQHF. The CDR3 DNA reads TGCAGCGCTCAATTTGTGGGGTTACATCAGCCCCAGCATTTT.

This chain connects TRBV9 to TRBJ1-5; D unclear. CDR1 SGDLS and CDR2 YYNGEE come from the germline V gene. Trimming cost V 0 bases and J 2 bases, with 0 bases left between them. The CDR3 runs 12 residues. The CDR3 spells CASSVGNQPQHF. CDR3 bases: TGTGCCAGCAGCGTAGGCAATCAGCCCCAGCATTTT. The variable domain in full, with the rest retrieved from reference TRBV9 and TRBJ1-5, is DSGVTQTPKHLITATGQRVTLRCSPRSGDLSVYWYQQSLDQGLQFLIQYYNGEERAKGNILERFSAQQFPDLHSELNLSSLELGDSALYFCASSVGNQPQHFGDGTRLSIL.

This rearrangement joins TRBV5-1 to TRBJ2-1; weak D call: TRBD2 (5 bases). V was pared by 0 bases and J by 5 bases, with 9 bases between. The CDR3 loop spans 14 amino acids. The V gene's germline CDR1 is SGHRS and CDR2 YFSETQ. The CDR3 region is CASSLAAVDNEQFF. CDR3 DNA: TGCGCCAGCAGCTTGGCAGCGGTTGACAATGAGCAGTTCTTC.

The V gene is TRBV5-1, the J gene TRBJ1-5; D gene unclear. Germline CDR1 reads SGHRS; CDR2 reads YFSETQ. V was shortened by 1 base and J by 4 bases, with 6 bases between the two germline ends. The CDR3 consists of 13 residues. CDR3 nucleotide sequence: TGCGCCAGCAGCTTGAACGGGAATCAGCCCCAGCATTTT. Translating it yields CASSLNGNQPQHF.

V usage is TRBV28 and J usage is TRBJ2-2; no definite D call. The CDR3 loop spans 16 amino acids. Trimming pared 6 bases from V and 6 bases from J, leaving 20 bases between. Germline V gene lookup returns CDR1 MDHEN and CDR2 SYDVKM. DNA of the CDR3: TGTGCCAGCAGCCCCTTCTTAGGTACCAAGGCCGGGGAGCTGTTTTTT. It encodes CASSPFLGTKAGELFF.

V and J are TRBV5-6 and TRBJ1-5; 10 bases are a match to TRBD1. CDR1 SGHDT and CDR2 YYEEEE come from the germline V gene. The CDR3 consists of 15 residues. V shed 4 bases and J 4 bases; nucleotides not matched to a gene: 5. The CDR3, as DNA: TGTGCCAGCAGCGTCCTGGACAGGGGGAATCAGCCCCAGCATTTT. This codes for CASSVLDRGNQPQHF.

The gene calls are TRBV24-1 and TRBJ2-7; D remains unclear. There are 13 residues in the CDR3. The germline gives CDR1 KGHDR, CDR2 SFDVKD. Trimming removed 3 bases from V and 2 bases from J, with 7 bases in between. Here the CDR3 reads CATSDVNTYEQYF. Written as DNA, the CDR3 is TGTGCCACCAGTGATGTTAACACCTACGAGCAGTACTTC.